This T cell receptor beta chain was retrieved from a study of cytomegalovirus exposure and HLA in healthy donors. General observations from the study: The productive fraction for most TCR beta V segments was about 90% or about 30% in an earlier analysis. It was confirmed in vitro that three of the CMV-associated chains were specific for CMV antigens.

Note on this clone: As yet, its antigen is unknown.

Vbeta (60) and Jbeta (13) primers were used in the PCR. The data were produced by immunoSEQ multiplex PCR, yet TCRdb's version contains in-frame clones alone and is incomplete. This sample carries approximately 89,000 clones, about 80% of them seen once, and the ten largest clones take about a tenth. The germline gives CDR1 MDHEN, CDR2 SYDVKM. This CDR3 has 15 amino acids. V dropped 3 bases and J dropped 6; count of bases not matched to a gene: 6. This TCR was recovered from a human donor in good health. The rearrangement links TRBV28 to TRBJ2-7; 12 nucleotides line up with TRBD2. The sequencing sample was made of PBMCs. The CDR3 DNA follows: TGTGCCAGCAGTTTCAGGACTAGCGGGATTACCGAGCAGTACTTC. As protein: CASSFRTSGITEQYF.